Shown below are 30 T cell receptor beta chains from a single sample sequenced in a study of Graves' ophthalmopathy and Graves' hyperthyroidism. As the template, RNA transcripts were used to amplify TCR beta CDR3 regions. The first round was an RT-PCR with HTBI primers, and the second round was a multiplex PCR. TCRdb analysed the multiplex PCR reads with MiXCR anew, one entry per CDR3 protein. The sample consists of a few hundred thousand distinct CDR3 sequences, roughly 40% of them appearing once. The sequencing sample was made of peripheral blood or thyroid tissue (not recorded which). Receptor source: an adult man with Graves' hyperthyroidism.

The chain has TRBV25-1 and TRBJ1-1, with D possibly matching TRBD1 (5 bases). Trimming took 8 bases from V and 7 from J, leaving 14 bases between them. The CDR3 sequence is 12 residues long. Germline assignment: CDR1 MGHDK and CDR2 SYGVNS. In DNA, the CDR3 is TGTGCCAGCGTTCGGGACGCGGGTGAAGCTTTCTTT. Its translation: CASVRDAGEAFF.

This clonotype was observed once. Relative to the germline gene, one junction end is altered; a read error may explain this. The chain employs TRBV5-1 and TRBJ1-1; 10 nucleotides match TRBD1. The CDR3 contains 14 residues. The germline V gene has CDR1 SGHRS and CDR2 YFSETQ. The CDR3 protein is CASSAGQGRTEAFF. The CDR3 DNA reads TGTGCCAGCAGCGCGGGACAGGGGCGCACTGAAGCTTTCTTT.

There are many counts of this clonotype. The J gene is TRBJ2-2, the V gene TRBV19, with 7 bases fitting TRBD1. CDR3 length: 15 residues. Germline V gene lookup returns CDR1 LNHDA and CDR2 SQIVND (reference sequence). V gave up 4 bases and J gave up 4 bases; unmatched junction bases: 6. The CDR3: CASSTPGTVTGELFF. CDR3 coding DNA: TGTGCCAGTAGTACACCCGGGACAGTCACCGGGGAGCTGTTTTTT.

In the case of this clonotype: The conserved phenylalanine or tryptophan normally closing the CDR3 is absent here, so this likely arose from a read error. V is TRBV19 and J is TRBJ2-7; D ambiguous. CDR3 size: 14 residues. Trimming pared 4 bases from V and 0 bases from J, leaving 10 bases between. Germline lookup yields CDR1 LNHDA and CDR2 SQIVND (reference sequence). The CDR3 region is CASSRDWLSYEQYI. CDR3 coding DNA: TGTGCCAGTAGTAGAGACTGGCTCTCCTACGAGCAGTACATC.

A note on this clonotype: Since the CDR3 does not end with the conserved phenylalanine or tryptophan, this likely comes from a read error. It is unclear where the CDR3 begins or ends on the DNA, so no DNA is shown, and the CDR3 is as TCRdb lists it. The rearrangement uses TRBV10-3 and TRBJ2-7. Germline CDR1 reads ENHRY; CDR2 reads SYGVKD. Counting both end residues, the CDR3 totals 8 amino acids. CDR3 sequence reads: CAISDVVR.

The chain couples TRBV7-4 to TRBJ2-7; TRBD2 matches at 14 bases. The J call may not be correct, given that the DNA end is closer to TRBJ2-1. The CDR3 sequence is 15 residues long. Per germline, CDR1 SGHVT and CDR2 SQSDAQ. The CDR3 protein is CASSLGGLAGDEQFF. Here the CDR3 DNA reads TGTGCCAGCAGCTTAGGGGGACTAGCGGGAGACGAGCAGTTCTTC.

This clonotype came up many times. This chain joins TRBV4-1 and TRBJ1-4, with 7 bases lining up with TRBD1. With 6 bases clipped from V and 8 bases from J, the junction kept 12 bases outside the gene matches. Germline CDR1 MGHRA, CDR2 YSYEKL. The CDR3 runs 15 residues. The DNA of the CDR3 is TGCGCCAGCAGTAAGACAGGGAGCTTAGGGGAAAAACTGTTTTTT. Its protein is CASSKTGSLGEKLFF.

This clonotype was recorded only once. The junction differs from germline at one of its ends, possibly a read error. V is TRBV7-8 and J is TRBJ1-3, with TRBD1 as a possible D gene (5 bases). CDR3 length equals 16 residues. In germline, CDR1 is SGHVS, CDR2 FQNEAQ. DNA for the CDR3: TGTGCCAGCAGCTTTACCTTTAGCGGGGGGGGAAGCACCATATATTTT. The encoded protein is CASSFTFSGGGSTIYF.

About this clonotype: One base away lies a much larger clone, so this may be a sequencing read error. The rearrangement joins TRBV12-3 or TRBV12-4 to TRBJ2-6, with D unclear. The CDR3 has 13 residues. Trimming took off 5 bases at V and 6 bases at J, with 8 bases between the two ends. The chain's CDR3 is CASSDVMANVLTF. The DNA for the CDR3 is TGTGCCAGCAGTGACGTAATGGCCAACGTCCTGACTTTC.

The rearrangement uses TRBV24-1 and TRBJ2-2; TRBD1 agrees at 7 bases. Germline-derived CDR1 and CDR2 are KGHDR and SFDVKD. V lost 1 base and J lost 7; bases outside the gene matches: 2. The length of the CDR3 is 14 residues. The CDR3 spells CATSDLQGIGELFF. The CDR3 coding sequence is TGTGCCACCAGTGATTTACAGGGGATCGGGGAGCTGTTTTTT.

This clonotype was observed at least ten times. V usage is TRBV15 and J usage is TRBJ2-6; D gene ambiguous. V lost 0 bases to trimming and J lost 2 bases, with 23 bases between them. The CDR3 contains 21 residues. In germline, CDR1 is LNHNV, CDR2 YYDKDF (reference sequence). This CDR3 reads CATSREPTGVSRLAGANVLTF. The CDR3 region has the DNA TGTGCCACCAGCAGAGAGCCCACTGGTGTGTCTCGACTTGCTGGGGCCAACGTCCTGACTTTC.

The chain links TRBV7-9 to TRBJ2-3, with D hard to call. Trimming removed 1 base at V and 3 bases at J, with 11 bases between. CDR3 length equals 15 residues. Germline V gene lookup returns CDR1 SEHNR and CDR2 FQNEAQ (reference sequence). CDR3 in amino acids: CASSLEGLVTDTQYF. CDR3 DNA sequence: TGTGCCAGCAGCTTAGAAGGGCTAGTGACAGATACGCAGTATTTT.

Remarks on this clonotype: The junction departs from the called germline gene at one end, perhaps through a read error. The chain couples TRBV7-9 to TRBJ2-7, with TRBD2 matching over 7 bases. The length of the CDR3 is 18 residues. Germline V gene sequence: CDR1 SEHNR, CDR2 FQNEAQ (reference sequence). CDR3 sequence reads: CASSLATRPAGVLYEQYF. CDR3 in DNA: TGTGCCAGCAGTTTAGCTACTCGGCCGGCGGGAGTGCTCTACGAGCAGTACTTC.

The table lists this clonotype with a few counts. The V and J genes are TRBV5-1 and TRBJ1-5, with a possible D match to TRBD1 (6 bases). CDR3 size: 12 residues. Germline values: CDR1 SGHRS, CDR2 YFSETQ. Trimming shortened V by 10 bases and J by 7 bases, and 15 bases separated the two germline ends. CDR3 nucleotides: TGCGCCGGAAACAGGGCGAGCCAGCCCCAGCATTTT. Its translation: CAGNRASQPQHF.

This clonotype was counted ten times or more. The chain uses TRBV7-2 and TRBJ1-4, with D perhaps TRBD1 (5 bases). Per the germline V gene, CDR1 is SGHTA and CDR2 is FQGNSA. The germline V and J ends were trimmed by 5 bases and 7 bases, with 14 bases remaining between them. CDR3 length equals 14 residues. CDR3 residues: CASSTTVSSEKLFF. For the CDR3, the DNA is TGTGCCAGCAGCACGACAGTTAGTAGTGAAAAACTGTTTTTT.

This clonotype was counted many times. J is TRBJ1-1 and V is TRBV20-1; unclear D gene. V lost 1 base and J lost 0, with 9 bases in between. CDR3 length: 14 residues. Germline-derived CDR1 and CDR2 are DFQATT and SNEGSKA (reference sequence). The CDR3: CSARGALMNTEAFF. The CDR3 nucleotides are TGCAGTGCTAGAGGGGCTCTGATGAACACTGAAGCTTTCTTT.

Notes on this clonotype: A read error is possible here, since a much larger clone lies one base away. This sequence joins TRBV20-1 and TRBJ1-1; D may be TRBD1 (5 bases). CDR1 and CDR2 (germline): DFQATT, SNEGSKA (reference sequence). The CDR3 is made up of 14 amino acids. V was shortened by 6 bases and J by 1 base, with 15 bases between the two germline ends. CDR3 protein: CSARAGGWNTEAFF. The CDR3 DNA follows: TGCAGTGCCAGGGCGGGGGGGTGGAACACTGAAGCTTTCTTT.

The rearrangement joins TRBV2 to TRBJ1-2; the D gene is possibly TRBD1 (6 bases). CDR1 and CDR2 (germline): SNHLY, FYNNEI. The CDR3 contains 13 residues. V was shortened by 2 bases and J by 13 bases, with 17 bases between the two germline ends. The CDR3 DNA sequence: TGTGCCAGCAGTGAAAGGGGACAAAGATCGTGCACCTTC. As protein: CASSERGQRSCTF.

This clonotype was seen ten or more times. The rearrangement joins TRBV29-1 to TRBJ2-7; no reliable D call. The V gene's germline CDR1 is SQVTM and CDR2 ANQGSEA. V gave up 7 bases and J gave up 2 bases, with 15 bases separating them. CDR3 length: 13 amino acids. The chain's CDR3 is CSARRSGTYEQYF. The DNA of the CDR3 is TGCAGCGCCAGACGGTCTGGAACCTACGAGCAGTACTTC.

This clonotype was detected ten times or more. This chain links TRBV12-3 or TRBV12-4 with TRBJ1-4; D uncertain. This CDR3 has 14 residues. Trimming cost V 5 bases and J 4 bases, with 11 bases left between them. The DNA of the CDR3 is TGTGCCAGCAGTCCGACAAGCTATAATGAAAAACTGTTTTTT. It encodes CASSPTSYNEKLFF.

This clonotype was picked up many times. J is TRBJ1-5 and V is TRBV9; D is unresolved. The CDR3 extends over 15 amino acids. V was trimmed by 0 bases and J by 3 bases, leaving 10 bases between them. Germline lookup yields CDR1 SGDLS and CDR2 YYNGEE. CDR3 region: CASSVGGEYNQPQHF. The DNA of the CDR3 is TGTGCCAGCAGCGTAGGCGGGGAATACAATCAGCCCCAGCATTTT.

This clonotype was observed many times. The chain joins TRBV19 to TRBJ1-5; 8 bases align to TRBD1. Germline-derived CDR1 and CDR2 are LNHDA and SQIVND (reference sequence). The junction had 9 bases not matched to a gene; V was cut back by 5 bases and J by 9 bases. The CDR3 runs 14 residues. In DNA form, the CDR3 reads TGTGCCAGTAGTCTACGGGACAGGAGTTTGCCCCAGCATTTT. Translating gives CASSLRDRSLPQHF.

The chain is built from TRBV6-1 and TRBJ2-3, with 7 bases fitting TRBD1. The germline CDR1 and CDR2 sequences are MNHNS and SASEGT. This CDR3 has 16 amino acids. After removal of 6 bases from V and 0 bases from J, the junction contained 9 bases not matched to a gene. This CDR3 is CASRPLPTGSTDTQYF. In DNA, the CDR3 is TGTGCCAGCAGACCATTACCGACAGGGAGCACAGATACGCAGTATTTT.

The chain carries TRBV7-9 and TRBJ1-1; D possibly corresponds to TRBD1 (5 bases). Germline V CDR1 and CDR2: SEHNR, FQNEAQ (reference sequence). The CDR3 consists of 16 residues. The ends were cut back, 6 bases at V and 0 bases at J, with 17 bases in the middle. CDR3 sequence: CASSFSEGVMNTEAFF. The CDR3 bases are TGTGCCAGCAGTTTTAGCGAAGGGGTAATGAACACTGAAGCTTTCTTT. Combining the CDR3 with reference TRBV7-9 and TRBJ1-1 gives the whole variable domain DTGVSQNPRHKITKRGQNVTFRCDPISEHNRLYWYRQTLGQGPEFLTYFQNEAQLEKSRLLSDRFSAERPKGSFSTLEIQRTEQGDSAMYLCASSFSEGVMNTEAFFGQGTRLTVV.

The J gene is TRBJ2-6, the V gene TRBV25-1, with D perhaps being TRBD1 or TRBD2 (7 bases each). Trimming pared 1 base from V and 1 base from J, leaving 17 bases between. The CDR3 covers 19 residues. From germline, CDR1 is MGHDK and CDR2 SYGVNS. The CDR3 region is CASSEWEGAQRSGANVLTF. The CDR3 nucleotides read TGTGCCAGCAGTGAATGGGAGGGGGCGCAACGGTCTGGGGCCAACGTCCTGACTTTC. The full variable domain, with the rest looked up from reference TRBV25-1 and TRBJ2-6, is EADIYQTPRYLVIGTGKKITLECSQTMGHDKMYWYQQDPGMELHLIHYSYGVNSTEKGDLSSESTVSRIRTEHFPLTLESARPSHTSQYLCASSEWEGAQRSGANVLTFGAGSRLTVL.

Remarks on this clonotype: A read error may be the cause here, since a much bigger clone is one base away. The chain employs TRBV5-1 and TRBJ2-5; D is possibly TRBD2 (6 bases). The V and J ends lost 2 bases and 11 bases respectively, with 25 bases between them. Germline values: CDR1 SGHRS, CDR2 YFSETQ. This CDR3 spans 16 amino acids. CDR3 bases: TGCGCCAGCAGCTTTACGGGGGACGAACCCTACTACGGGCAGTACTTC. This encodes CASSFTGDEPYYGQYF.

This clonotype was seen a few times. The chain joins TRBV3-1 to TRBJ2-7, with D possibly being TRBD1 or TRBD2 (5 bases each). Germline CDR1 and CDR2: LGHDT and YNNKEL (reference sequence). V was cut by 0 bases and J by 3 bases, with 12 bases left in between. The CDR3 consists of 15 residues. Here the CDR3 DNA reads TGTGCCAGCAGCCAAGATCCGGGACGACTCTACGAGCAGTACTTC. This sequence encodes CASSQDPGRLYEQYF.

This clonotype was found many times. The rearrangement joins TRBV5-6 to TRBJ2-7; D possibly corresponds to TRBD1 (6 bases). Deletions cut 3 bases from V and 3 bases from J, with 10 bases between. Germline V lookup: CDR1 SGHDT, CDR2 YYEEEE. This CDR3 comprises 13 residues. The CDR3 sequence: CASSSGTIYEQYF. CDR3 bases: TGTGCCAGCAGCTCCGGGACAATCTACGAGCAGTACTTC.

This clonotype was seen repeatedly, ten times or more. The genes are TRBV2 and TRBJ1-4; perhaps TRBD1 as D (5 bases). Trimming removed 8 bases from V and 3 bases from J, with 10 bases in between. The germline CDR1 and CDR2 sequences are SNHLY and FYNNEI. The CDR3 loop spans 13 amino acids. This chain's CDR3 is CASGAAANEKLFF. The CDR3 coding sequence is TGTGCCAGCGGGGCGGCGGCTAATGAAAAACTGTTTTTT.

This clonotype was counted a single time. The chain recombines TRBV7-2 with TRBJ2-7, with no clear D. The DNA end is more similar to TRBJ2-4, so the J call may be wrong. The germline V gene has CDR1 SGHTA and CDR2 FQGNSA. This CDR3 is built from 11 residues. The CDR3: CASSLANIQYF. The CDR3 DNA sequence: TGTGCCAGCAGCTTAGCAAACATTCAGTACTTC.